This T cell receptor (beta chain) was sequenced in a study of chemoradiotherapy in HPV16-positive cancers. A word on this clone: Its antigen is not known.

The data were produced by immunoSEQ multiplex PCR, yet TCRdb's version contains in-frame clones alone and is incomplete. This sample has approximately 32,000 clones, with around three quarters found just once. Study-level points and caveats: During treatment, candidate HPV-specific clones and E7-related motifs expanded in tumor. In HPV16-positive patients, HPV-responsive T-cell expansion tracked better recurrence-free survival.

Sequenced here: blood, sampled from a patient who underwent chemoradiotherapy. The clonotype was recovered from a human donor with HPV-associated anogenital cancer.

CDR3 region: CATSMELAGGHEQYF. The CDR3 nucleotides read TGTGCCACCAGCATGGAACTAGCGGGGGGCCACGAGCAGTACTTC. This chain connects TRBV15 to TRBJ2-7; 12 nucleotides agree with TRBD2. Germline CDR1 reads LNHNV; CDR2 reads YYDKDF (reference sequence). V lost 4 bases and J lost 5; bases outside the gene matches: 6. The CDR3 is 15 amino acids. The full variable domain, its missing parts supplied by reference TRBV15 and TRBJ2-7, is DAMVIQNPRYQVTQFGKPVTLSCSQTLNHNVMYWYQQKSSQAPKLLFHYYDKDFNNEADTPDNFQSRRPNTSFCFLDIRSPGLGDTAMYLCATSMELAGGHEQYFGPGTRLTVT.